This TCR beta chain appears in the sequencing data of a study of blood T cell repertoires in COVID-19. Study-level background: Acute-phase and convalescent COVID-19 samples originated in the United States, Italy and Spain. In each case, the material was cDNA or gDNA derived from T cells, B-cell-depleted T cells, or PBMCs.

Per the authors' pipeline: Reference gene primer amplification gave estimated nucleated cell counts. Assay: immunoSEQ multiplex PCR; the TCRdb copy retains only in-frame clones and omits some. V, J and clone size are those of that table, while D and trimming were read from the DNA. The data hold roughly 66,000 clones, with about 91% observed a single time. The V and J ends lost 6 bases and 6 bases, in that order; junction bases with no gene match: 4. This CDR3 is 13 amino acids long. Input material: peripheral blood. This TCR was sampled from a human donor with active COVID-19. The donor label of this sample is uncertain. The chain combines TRBV12-3 or TRBV12-4 with TRBJ2-1; TRBD2 aligns across 8 bases. The CDR3, as DNA: TGTGCCAGCAGCGGACTAGCTGGCAATGAGCAGTTCTTC. Its protein product is CASSGLAGNEQFF.